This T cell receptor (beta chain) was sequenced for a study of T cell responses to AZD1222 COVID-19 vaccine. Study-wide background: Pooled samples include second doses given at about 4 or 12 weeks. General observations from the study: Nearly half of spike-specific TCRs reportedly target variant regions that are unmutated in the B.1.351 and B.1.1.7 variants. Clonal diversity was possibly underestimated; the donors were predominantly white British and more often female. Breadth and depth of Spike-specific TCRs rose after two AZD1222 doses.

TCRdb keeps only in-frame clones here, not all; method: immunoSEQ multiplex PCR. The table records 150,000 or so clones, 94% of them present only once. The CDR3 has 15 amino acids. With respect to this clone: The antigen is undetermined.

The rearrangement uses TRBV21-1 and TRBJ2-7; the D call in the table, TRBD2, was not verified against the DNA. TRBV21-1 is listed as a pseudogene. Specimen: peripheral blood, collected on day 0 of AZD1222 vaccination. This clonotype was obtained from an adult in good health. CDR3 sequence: CASSKDCRRAREQYF. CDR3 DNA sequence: TGTGCCAGCAGCAAAGATTGCAGGCGGGCTCGGGAGCAGTACTTC.